The clone carrying this T cell receptor beta chain was counted at least ten times. This record belongs to a study of T-cell reconstitution after alpha-beta-depleted transplantation in children. CDR1 and CDR2 (germline): SGDLS, YYNGEE. With 0 bases removed from V and 0 bases from J, the gap between germline ends came to 7 bases. The CDR3 totals 14 residues. A TCRbeta library incorporating unique molecular identifiers was prepared. TCRdb analysed the PCR reads with MiXCR anew, one entry per CDR3 protein. The table shows 380,000 or so distinct CDR3 sequences, with about an eighth occurring only once. The chain has TRBV9 and TRBJ2-7; D may be TRBD1 (6 bases). This sequence was found in a human donor who donated a stem cell graft to a child with Fanconi anemia. The starting material was PBMCs, obtained from the stem cell graft. The CDR3 region is CASSVGQASYEQYF. Here the CDR3 DNA reads TGTGCCAGCAGCGTAGGACAGGCCTCCTACGAGCAGTACTTC. The full variable domain, in which reference TRBV9 and TRBJ2-7 provide the parts outside the CDR3, is DSGVTQTPKHLITATGQRVTLRCSPRSGDLSVYWYQQSLDQGLQFLIQYYNGEERAKGNILERFSAQQFPDLHSELNLSSLELGDSALYFCASSVGQASYEQYFGPGTRLTVT.